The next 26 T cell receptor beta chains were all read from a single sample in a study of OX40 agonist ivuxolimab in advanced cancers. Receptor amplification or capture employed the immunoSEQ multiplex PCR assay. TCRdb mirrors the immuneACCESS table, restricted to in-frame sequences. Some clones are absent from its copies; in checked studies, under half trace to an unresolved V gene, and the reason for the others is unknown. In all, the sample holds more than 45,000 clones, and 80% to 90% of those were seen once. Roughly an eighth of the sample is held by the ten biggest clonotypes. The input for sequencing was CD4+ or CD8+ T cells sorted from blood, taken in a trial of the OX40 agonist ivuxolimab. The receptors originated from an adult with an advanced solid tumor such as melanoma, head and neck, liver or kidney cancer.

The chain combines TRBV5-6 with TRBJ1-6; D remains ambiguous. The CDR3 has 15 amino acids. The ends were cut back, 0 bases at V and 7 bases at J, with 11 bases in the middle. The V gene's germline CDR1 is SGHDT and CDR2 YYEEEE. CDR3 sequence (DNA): TGTGCCAGCAGCTTGGGGGCGGTCAGAAATTCACCCCTCCACTTT. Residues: CASSLGAVRNSPLHF.

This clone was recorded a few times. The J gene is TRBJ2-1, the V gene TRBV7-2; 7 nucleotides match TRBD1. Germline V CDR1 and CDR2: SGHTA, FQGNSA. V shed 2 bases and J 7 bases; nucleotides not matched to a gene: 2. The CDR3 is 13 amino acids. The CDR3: CASSLLTGNEQFF. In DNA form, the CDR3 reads TGTGCCAGCAGCTTATTGACAGGGAATGAGCAGTTCTTC. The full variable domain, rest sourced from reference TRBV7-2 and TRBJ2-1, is GAGVSQSPSNKVTEKGKDVELRCDPISGHTALYWYRQSLGQGLEFLIYFQGNSAPDKSGLPSDRFSAERTGGSVSTLTIQRTQQEDSAVYLCASSLLTGNEQFFGPGTRLTVL.

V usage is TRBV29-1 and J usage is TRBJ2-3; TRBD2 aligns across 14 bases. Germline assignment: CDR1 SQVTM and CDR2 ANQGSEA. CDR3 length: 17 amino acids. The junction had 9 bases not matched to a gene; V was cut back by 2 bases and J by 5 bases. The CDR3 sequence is CSVEPGTSGRSGDTQYF. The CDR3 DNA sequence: TGCAGCGTTGAACCTGGGACTAGCGGGAGATCGGGAGATACGCAGTATTTT.

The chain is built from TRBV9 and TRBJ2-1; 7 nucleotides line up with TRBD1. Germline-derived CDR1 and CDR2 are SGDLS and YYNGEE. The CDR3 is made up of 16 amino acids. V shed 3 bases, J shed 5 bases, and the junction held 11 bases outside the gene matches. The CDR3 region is CASSARQGDSHNEQFF. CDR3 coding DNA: TGTGCCAGCAGCGCCCGTCAGGGGGATTCGCACAATGAGCAGTTCTTC. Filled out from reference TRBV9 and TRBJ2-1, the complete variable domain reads DSGVTQTPKHLITATGQRVTLRCSPRSGDLSVYWYQQSLDQGLQFLIQYYNGEERAKGNILERFSAQQFPDLHSELNLSSLELGDSALYFCASSARQGDSHNEQFFGPGTRLTVL.

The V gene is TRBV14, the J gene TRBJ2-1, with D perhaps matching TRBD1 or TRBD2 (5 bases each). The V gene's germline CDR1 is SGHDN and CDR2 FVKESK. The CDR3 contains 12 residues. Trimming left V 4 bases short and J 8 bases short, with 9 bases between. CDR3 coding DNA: TGTGCCAGCAGCCGCCTGGGGGATGAGCAGTTCTTC. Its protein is CASSRLGDEQFF.

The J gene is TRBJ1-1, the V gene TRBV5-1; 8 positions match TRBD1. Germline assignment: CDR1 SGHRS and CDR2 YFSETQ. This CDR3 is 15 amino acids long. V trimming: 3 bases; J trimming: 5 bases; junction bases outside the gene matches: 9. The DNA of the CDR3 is TGCGCCAGCAGCTGGCAGACAGGGGCGAGGACTGAAGCTTTCTTT. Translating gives CASSWQTGARTEAFF.

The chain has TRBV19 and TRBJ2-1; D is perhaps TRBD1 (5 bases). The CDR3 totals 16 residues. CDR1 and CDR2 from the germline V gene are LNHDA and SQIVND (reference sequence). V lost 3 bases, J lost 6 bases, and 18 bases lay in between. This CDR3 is CASSMSREDLTNEQFF. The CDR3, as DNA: TGTGCCAGTAGTATGTCCAGGGAAGATTTGACCAATGAGCAGTTCTTC.

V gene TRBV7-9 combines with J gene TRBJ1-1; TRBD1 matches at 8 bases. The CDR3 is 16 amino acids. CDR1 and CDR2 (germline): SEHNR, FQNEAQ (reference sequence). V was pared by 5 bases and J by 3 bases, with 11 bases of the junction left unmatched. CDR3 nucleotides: TGTGCCAGCAGCCCAAACAGGGGGGGTTGGGACACTGAAGCTTTCTTT. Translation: CASSPNRGGWDTEAFF.

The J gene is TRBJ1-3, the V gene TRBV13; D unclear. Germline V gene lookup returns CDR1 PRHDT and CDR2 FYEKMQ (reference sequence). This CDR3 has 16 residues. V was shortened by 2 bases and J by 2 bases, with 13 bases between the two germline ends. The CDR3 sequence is CASSLFETIPGNTIYF. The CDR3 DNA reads TGTGCCAGCAGCTTATTTGAGACGATTCCTGGAAACACCATATATTTT.

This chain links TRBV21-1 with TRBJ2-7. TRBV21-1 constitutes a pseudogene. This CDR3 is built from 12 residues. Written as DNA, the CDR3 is TGTGCCTCTATGGGGGTTTTTTACGAGCAGTACGTC. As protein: CASMGVFYEQYV.

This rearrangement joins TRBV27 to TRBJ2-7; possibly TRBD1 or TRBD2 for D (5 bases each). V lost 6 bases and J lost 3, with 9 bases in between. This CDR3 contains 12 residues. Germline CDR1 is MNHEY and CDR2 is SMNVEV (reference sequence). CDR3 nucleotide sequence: TGTGCCAGCAGACGGGGCCTCTACGAGCAGTACTTC. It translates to CASRRGLYEQYF.

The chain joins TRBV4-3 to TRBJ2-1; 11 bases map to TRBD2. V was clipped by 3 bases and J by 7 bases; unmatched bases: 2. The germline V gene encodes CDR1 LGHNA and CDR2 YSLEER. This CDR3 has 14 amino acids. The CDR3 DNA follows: TGCGCCAGCAGCCATTGGACTAGCGGGAATGAGCAGTTCTTC. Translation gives CASSHWTSGNEQFF.

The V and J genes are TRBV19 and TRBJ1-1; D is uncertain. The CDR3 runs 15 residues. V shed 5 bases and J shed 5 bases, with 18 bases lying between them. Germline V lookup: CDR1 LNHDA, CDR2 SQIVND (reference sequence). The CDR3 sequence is CASSPLDPRWTEAFF. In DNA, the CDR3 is TGTGCCAGTAGTCCCCTTGACCCGCGGTGGACTGAAGCTTTCTTT. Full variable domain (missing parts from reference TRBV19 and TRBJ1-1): DGGITQSPKYLFRKEGQNVTLSCEQNLNHDAMYWYRQDPGQGLRLIYYSQIVNDFQKGDIAEGYSVSREKKESFPLTVTSAQKNPTAFYLCASSPLDPRWTEAFFGQGTRLTVV.

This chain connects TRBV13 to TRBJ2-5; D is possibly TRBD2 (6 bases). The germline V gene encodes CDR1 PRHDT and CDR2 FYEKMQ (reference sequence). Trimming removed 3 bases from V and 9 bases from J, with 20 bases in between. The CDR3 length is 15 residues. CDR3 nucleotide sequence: TGTGCCAGCAGCTTGACGGCGGGGACCTCCAGGGCCCAGTACTTC. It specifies CASSLTAGTSRAQYF. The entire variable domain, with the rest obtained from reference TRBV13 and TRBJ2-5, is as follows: AAGVIQSPRHLIKEKRETATLKCYPIPRHDTVYWYQQGPGQDPQFLISFYEKMQSDKGSIPDRFSAQQFSDYHSELNMSSLELGDSALYFCASSLTAGTSRAQYFGPGTRLLVL.

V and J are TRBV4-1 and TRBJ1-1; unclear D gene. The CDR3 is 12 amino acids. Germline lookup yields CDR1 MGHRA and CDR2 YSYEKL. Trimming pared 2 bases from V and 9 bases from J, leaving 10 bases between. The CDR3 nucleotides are TGCGCCAGCAGCCAACAAGGGAGCAAAGCTTTCTTT. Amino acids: CASSQQGSKAFF.

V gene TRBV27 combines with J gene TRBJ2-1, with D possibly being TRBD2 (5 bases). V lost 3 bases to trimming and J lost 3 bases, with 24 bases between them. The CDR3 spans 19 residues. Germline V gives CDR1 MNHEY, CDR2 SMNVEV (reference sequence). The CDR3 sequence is CASSLKSRRGLAGYNEQFF. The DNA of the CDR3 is TGTGCCAGCAGTTTGAAGTCCCGTCGAGGGCTAGCAGGCTACAATGAGCAGTTCTTC.

CDR3: CASSSAGTSGSHYNEQFF. The DNA for the CDR3 is TGTGCCAGTAGCTCCGCCGGGACTAGCGGGAGCCACTACAATGAGCAGTTCTTC. The rearrangement links TRBV19 to TRBJ2-1; TRBD2 matches 14 bases. Germline loops: CDR1 LNHDA, CDR2 SQIVND (reference sequence). V trimming: 6 bases; J trimming: 3 bases; junction bases outside the gene matches: 10. The CDR3 is 18 amino acids.

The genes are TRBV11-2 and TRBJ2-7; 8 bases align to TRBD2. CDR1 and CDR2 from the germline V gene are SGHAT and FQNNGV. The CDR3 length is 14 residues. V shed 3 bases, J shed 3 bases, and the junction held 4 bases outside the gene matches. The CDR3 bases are TGTGCCAGCAGCTTGAGCGGGAGAGGCTACGAGCAGTACGTC. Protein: CASSLSGRGYEQYV.

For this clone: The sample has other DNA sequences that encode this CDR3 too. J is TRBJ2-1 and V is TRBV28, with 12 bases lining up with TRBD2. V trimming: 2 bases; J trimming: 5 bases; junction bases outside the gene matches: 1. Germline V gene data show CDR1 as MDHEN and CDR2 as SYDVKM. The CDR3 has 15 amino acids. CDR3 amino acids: CASSLLAGGNNEQFF. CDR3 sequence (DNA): TGTGCCAGCAGTTTACTAGCGGGAGGGAACAATGAGCAGTTCTTC.

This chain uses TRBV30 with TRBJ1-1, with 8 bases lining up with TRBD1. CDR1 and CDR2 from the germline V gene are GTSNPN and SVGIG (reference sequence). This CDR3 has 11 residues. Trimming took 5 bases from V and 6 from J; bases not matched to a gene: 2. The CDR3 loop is CAWGQGAEAFF. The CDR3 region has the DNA TGTGCCTGGGGACAGGGCGCTGAAGCTTTCTTT.

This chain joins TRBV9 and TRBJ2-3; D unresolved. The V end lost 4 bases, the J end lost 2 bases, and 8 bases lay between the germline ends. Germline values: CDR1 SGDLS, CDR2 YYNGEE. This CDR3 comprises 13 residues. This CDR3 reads CASSPALTDTQYF. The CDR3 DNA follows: TGTGCCAGCAGCCCGGCCCTCACAGATACGCAGTATTTT. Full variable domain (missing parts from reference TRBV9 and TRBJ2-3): DSGVTQTPKHLITATGQRVTLRCSPRSGDLSVYWYQQSLDQGLQFLIQYYNGEERAKGNILERFSAQQFPDLHSELNLSSLELGDSALYFCASSPALTDTQYFGPGTRLTVL.

The CDR3 loop is CASSEMTALNQPQHF. CDR3 nucleotide sequence: TGTGCCAGCAGTGAGATGACGGCCCTCAATCAGCCCCAGCATTTT. This chain connects TRBV2 to TRBJ1-5; D unclear. Trimming stripped 3 bases from V and 3 bases from J, with 12 bases between. Germline CDR1 SNHLY, CDR2 FYNNEI. This CDR3 is built from 15 residues.

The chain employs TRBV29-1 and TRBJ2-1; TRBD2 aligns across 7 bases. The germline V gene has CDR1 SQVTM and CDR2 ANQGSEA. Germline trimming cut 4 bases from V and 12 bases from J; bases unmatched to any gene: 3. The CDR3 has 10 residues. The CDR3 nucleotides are TGCAGCGTTGGGGCGGGAGCGCAGTTCTTC. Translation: CSVGAGAQFF.

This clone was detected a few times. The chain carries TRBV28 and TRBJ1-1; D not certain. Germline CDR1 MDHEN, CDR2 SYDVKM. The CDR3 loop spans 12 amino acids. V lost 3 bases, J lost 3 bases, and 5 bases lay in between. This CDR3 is CASSFGYTEAFF. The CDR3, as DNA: TGTGCCAGCAGTTTCGGGTACACTGAAGCTTTCTTT.

CDR3 protein: CASSVTPYLTGELFF. CDR3 DNA sequence: TGTGCCAGCAGTGTGACTCCCTACCTCACCGGGGAGCTGTTTTTT. This sequence joins TRBV2 and TRBJ2-2; D is ambiguous. V was pared by 4 bases and J by 4 bases, with 13 bases between. This CDR3 is built from 15 residues. CDR1 is SNHLY, CDR2 FYNNEI, per germline.

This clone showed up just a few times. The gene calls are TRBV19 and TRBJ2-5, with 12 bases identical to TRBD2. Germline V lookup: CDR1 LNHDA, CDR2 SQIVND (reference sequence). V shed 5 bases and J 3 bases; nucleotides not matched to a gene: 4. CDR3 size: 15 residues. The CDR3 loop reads CASSSRLAGEETQYF. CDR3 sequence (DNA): TGTGCCAGTAGTTCGCGACTAGCGGGAGAAGAGACCCAGTACTTC.